This record covers a single T cell receptor beta chain. The record originates from a study of chemoradiotherapy in HPV16-positive cancers. J lost 4 bases, V lost 5 bases, and 8 bases had no gene match. This CDR3 is 15 amino acids long. In germline, CDR1 is MDHEN, CDR2 SYDVKM. Sequencing was performed with immunoSEQ multiplex PCR; in TCRdb, only in-frame clones are kept and a portion is missing. The sample holds over 10,000 clones, around 80% seen once. The specimen was obtained from a patient who underwent chemoradiotherapy. This chain links TRBV28 with TRBJ1-5; TRBD1 matches at 7 bases. This receptor was taken from a human donor with HPV-associated anogenital cancer. Here the CDR3 DNA reads TGTGCCAGCAGTCTCAGGGGGGGAGGAAATCAGCCCCAGCATTTT. It specifies CASSLRGGGNQPQHF.